The sequence of this T cell receptor (beta chain) was determined in a study of cytomegalovirus exposure and HLA in healthy donors. The CDR3 has 16 residues. Germline CDR1 is MNHNY and CDR2 is SVGAGI (reference sequence). The V end was cut by 0 bases, the J end by 4 bases, with 10 bases between. PCR was performed using 60 Vbeta and 13 Jbeta primers. The protocol was immunoSEQ multiplex PCR, while the TCRdb copy is restricted to in-frame clones and leaves out a portion. The sample has around 97,000 clones; roughly four fifths are singletons. The receptor was derived from a man aged 35 to 55 in good health and CMV-seropositive. Input material: PBMCs. This rearrangement joins TRBV6-6 to TRBJ2-6; a weak D match, TRBD2 (5 bases). This chain's CDR3 is CASSYSHAGGANVLTF. The CDR3, as DNA: TGTGCCAGCAGTTACTCGCACGCGGGCGGGGCCAACGTCCTGACTTTC.